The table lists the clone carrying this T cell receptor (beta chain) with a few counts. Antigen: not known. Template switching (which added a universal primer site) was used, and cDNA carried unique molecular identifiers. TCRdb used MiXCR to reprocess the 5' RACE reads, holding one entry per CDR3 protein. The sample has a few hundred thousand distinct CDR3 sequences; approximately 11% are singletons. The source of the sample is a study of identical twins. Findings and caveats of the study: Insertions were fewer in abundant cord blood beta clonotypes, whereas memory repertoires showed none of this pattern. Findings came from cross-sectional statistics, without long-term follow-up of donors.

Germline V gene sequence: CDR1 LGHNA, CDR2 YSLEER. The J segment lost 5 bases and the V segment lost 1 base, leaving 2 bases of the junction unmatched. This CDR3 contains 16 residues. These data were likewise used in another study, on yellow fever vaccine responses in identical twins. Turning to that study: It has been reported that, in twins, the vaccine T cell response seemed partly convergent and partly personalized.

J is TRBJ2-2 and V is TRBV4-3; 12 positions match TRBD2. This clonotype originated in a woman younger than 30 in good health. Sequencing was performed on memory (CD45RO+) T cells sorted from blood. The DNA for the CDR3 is TGCGCCAGCAGCCAAGCTAGCGGGAGGGCGACCGGGGAGCTGTTTTTT. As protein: CASSQASGRATGELFF.